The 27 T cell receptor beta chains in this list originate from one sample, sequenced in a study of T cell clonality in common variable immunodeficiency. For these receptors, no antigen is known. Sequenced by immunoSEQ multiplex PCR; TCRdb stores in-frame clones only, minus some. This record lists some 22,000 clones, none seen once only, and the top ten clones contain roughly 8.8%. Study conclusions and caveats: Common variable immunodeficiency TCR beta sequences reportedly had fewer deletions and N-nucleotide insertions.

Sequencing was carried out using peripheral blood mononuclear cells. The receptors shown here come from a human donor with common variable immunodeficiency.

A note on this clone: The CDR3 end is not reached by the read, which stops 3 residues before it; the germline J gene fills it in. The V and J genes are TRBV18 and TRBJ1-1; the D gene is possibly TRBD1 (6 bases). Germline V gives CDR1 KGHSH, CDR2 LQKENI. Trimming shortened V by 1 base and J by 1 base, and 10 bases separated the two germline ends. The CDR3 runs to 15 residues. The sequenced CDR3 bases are TGTGCCAGCTCACCACTGCAGGGGAGGAACACTGAA. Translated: CASSPLQGRNTE. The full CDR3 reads CASSPLQGRNTEAFF.

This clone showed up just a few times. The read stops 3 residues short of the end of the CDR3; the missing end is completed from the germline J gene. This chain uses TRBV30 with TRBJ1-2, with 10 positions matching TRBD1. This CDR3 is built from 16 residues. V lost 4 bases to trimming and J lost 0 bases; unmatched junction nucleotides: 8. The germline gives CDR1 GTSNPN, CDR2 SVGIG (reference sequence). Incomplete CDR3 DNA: TGTGCCTGGAACCGGGACAGGGGCCACTCTAACTATGGC. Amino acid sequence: CAWNRDRGHSNYG. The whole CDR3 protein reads CAWNRDRGHSNYGYTF.

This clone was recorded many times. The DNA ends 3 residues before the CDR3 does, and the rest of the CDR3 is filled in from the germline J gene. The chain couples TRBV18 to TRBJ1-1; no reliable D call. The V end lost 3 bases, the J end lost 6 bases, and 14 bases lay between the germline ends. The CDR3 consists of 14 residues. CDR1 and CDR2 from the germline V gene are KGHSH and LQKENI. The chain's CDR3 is CASSPLEKGAEAFF. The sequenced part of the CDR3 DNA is TGTGCCAGCTCACCCCTGGAAAAGGGCGCTGAA.

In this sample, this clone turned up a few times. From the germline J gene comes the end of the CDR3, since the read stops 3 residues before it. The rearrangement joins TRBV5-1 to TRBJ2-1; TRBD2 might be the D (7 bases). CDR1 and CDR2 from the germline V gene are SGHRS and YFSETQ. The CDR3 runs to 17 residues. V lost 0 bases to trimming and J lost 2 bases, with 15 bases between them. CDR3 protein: CASSLVGGPRTYNEQFF. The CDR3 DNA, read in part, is TGCGCCAGCAGCTTGGTCGGGGGGCCTAGGACCTACAATGAG.

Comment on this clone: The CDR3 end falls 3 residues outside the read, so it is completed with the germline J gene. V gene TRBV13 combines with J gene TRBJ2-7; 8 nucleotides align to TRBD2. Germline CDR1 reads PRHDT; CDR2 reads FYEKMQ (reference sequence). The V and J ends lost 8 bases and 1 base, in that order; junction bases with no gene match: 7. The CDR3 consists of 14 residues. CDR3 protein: CASSLAGSSYEQYF. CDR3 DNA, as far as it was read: TGTGCCAGCTCATTAGCGGGGTCATCCTACGAG.

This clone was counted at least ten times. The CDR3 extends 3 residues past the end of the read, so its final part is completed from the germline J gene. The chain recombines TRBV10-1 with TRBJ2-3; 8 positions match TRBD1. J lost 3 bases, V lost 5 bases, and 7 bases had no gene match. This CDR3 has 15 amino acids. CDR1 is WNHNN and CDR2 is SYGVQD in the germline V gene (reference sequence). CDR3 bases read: TGCGCCAGCAGTACCGGGACAGGTCGAACAGATACG. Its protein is CASSTGTGRTDT. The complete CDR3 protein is CASSTGTGRTDTQYF.

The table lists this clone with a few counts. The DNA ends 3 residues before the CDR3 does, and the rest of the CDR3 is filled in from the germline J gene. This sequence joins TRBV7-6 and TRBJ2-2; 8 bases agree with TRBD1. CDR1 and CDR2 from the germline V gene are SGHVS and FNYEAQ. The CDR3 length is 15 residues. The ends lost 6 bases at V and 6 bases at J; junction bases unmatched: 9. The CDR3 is CASRTTGVDAGELFF. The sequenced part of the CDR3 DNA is TGTGCCAGCAGAACGACAGGGGTCGACGCCGGGGAG.

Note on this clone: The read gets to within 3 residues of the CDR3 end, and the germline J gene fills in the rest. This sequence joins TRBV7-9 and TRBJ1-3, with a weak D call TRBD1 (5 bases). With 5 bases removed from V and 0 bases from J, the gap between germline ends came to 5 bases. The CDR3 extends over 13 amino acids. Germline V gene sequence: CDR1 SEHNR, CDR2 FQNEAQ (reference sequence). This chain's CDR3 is CASSRGSGNTIYF. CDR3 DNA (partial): TGTGCCAGCAGCAGGGGCTCTGGAAACACC.

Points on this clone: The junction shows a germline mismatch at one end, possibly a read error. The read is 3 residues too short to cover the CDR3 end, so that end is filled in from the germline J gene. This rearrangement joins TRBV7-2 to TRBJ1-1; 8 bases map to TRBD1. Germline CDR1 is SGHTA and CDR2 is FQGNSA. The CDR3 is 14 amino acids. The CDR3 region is CASSFRTGSTGAFF. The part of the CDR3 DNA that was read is TGTGCCAGCAGCTTTCGGACAGGGTCAACTGGA. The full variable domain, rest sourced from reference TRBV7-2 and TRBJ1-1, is GAGVSQSPSNKVTEKGKDVELRCDPISGHTALYWYRQSLGQGLEFLIYFQGNSAPDKSGLPSDRFSAERTGGSVSTLTIQRTQQEDSAVYLCASSFRTGSTGAFFGQGTRLTVV.

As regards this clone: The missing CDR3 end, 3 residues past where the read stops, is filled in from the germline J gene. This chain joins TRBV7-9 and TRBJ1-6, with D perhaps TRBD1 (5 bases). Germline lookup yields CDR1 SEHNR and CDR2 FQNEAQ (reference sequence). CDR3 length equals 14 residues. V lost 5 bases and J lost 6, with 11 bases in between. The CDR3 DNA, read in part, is TGTGCCAGCAGCCCAGACAGTCCTAATTCACCC. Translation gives CASSPDSPNSP. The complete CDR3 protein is CASSPDSPNSPLHF.

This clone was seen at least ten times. CDR3 DNA (partial): TGTGCCAGTAGTATGGGGGGACCGGTGAACACTGAA. Protein: CASSMGGPVNTE. The full CDR3 reads CASSMGGPVNTEAFF. The genes are TRBV19 and TRBJ1-1, with D possibly matching TRBD1 (5 bases). The read halts 3 residues ahead of the CDR3 end, with the missing end drawn from the germline J gene. V lost 3 bases and J lost 0, with 11 bases in between. Germline V gene data show CDR1 as LNHDA and CDR2 as SQIVND (reference sequence). CDR3 length: 15 residues.

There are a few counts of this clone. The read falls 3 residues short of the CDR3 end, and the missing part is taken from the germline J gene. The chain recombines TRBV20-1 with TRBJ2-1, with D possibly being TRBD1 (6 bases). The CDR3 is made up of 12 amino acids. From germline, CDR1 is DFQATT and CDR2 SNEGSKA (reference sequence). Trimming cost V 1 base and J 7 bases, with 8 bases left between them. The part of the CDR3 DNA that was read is TGCAGTGCTAGAGTAGGGGGAAATGAG. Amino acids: CSARVGGNE. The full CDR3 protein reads CSARVGGNEQFF.

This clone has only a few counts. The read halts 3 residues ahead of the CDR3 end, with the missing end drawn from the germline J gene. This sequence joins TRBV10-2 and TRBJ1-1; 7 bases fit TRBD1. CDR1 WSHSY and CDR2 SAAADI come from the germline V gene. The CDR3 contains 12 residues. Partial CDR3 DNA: TGCGCCAGCCGCCCAGGGGGAAAGGGA. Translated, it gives CASRPGGKG. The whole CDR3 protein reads CASRPGGKGAFF.

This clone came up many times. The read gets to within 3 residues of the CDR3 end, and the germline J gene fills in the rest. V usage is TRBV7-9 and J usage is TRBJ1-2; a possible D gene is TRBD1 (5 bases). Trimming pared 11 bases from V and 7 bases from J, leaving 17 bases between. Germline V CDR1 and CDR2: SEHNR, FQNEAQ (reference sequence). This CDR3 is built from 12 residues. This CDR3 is CASRDQGLGYTF. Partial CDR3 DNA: TGTGCCTCCAGGGATCAGGGTCTTGGC.

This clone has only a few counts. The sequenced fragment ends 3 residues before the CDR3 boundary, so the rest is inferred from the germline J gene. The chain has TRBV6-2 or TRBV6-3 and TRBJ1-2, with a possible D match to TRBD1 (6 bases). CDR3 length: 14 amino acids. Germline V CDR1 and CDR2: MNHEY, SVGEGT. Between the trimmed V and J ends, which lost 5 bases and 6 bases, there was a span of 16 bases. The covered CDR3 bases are TGTGCCAGCAGTCAGGACAGAAATCCGAATGGC. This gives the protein CASSQDRNPNG. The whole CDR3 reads CASSQDRNPNGYTF.

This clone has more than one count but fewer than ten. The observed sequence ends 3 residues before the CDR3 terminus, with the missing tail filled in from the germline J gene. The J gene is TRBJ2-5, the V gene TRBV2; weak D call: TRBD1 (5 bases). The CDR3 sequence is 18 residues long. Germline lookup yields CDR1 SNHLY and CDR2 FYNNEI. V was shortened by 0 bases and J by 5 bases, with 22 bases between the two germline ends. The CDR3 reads CASSEALRGGGARETQYF. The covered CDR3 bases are TGTGCCAGCAGTGAAGCGCTTAGGGGCGGTGGGGCGCGGGAGACC.

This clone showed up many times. The chain's CDR3 is CASSIKTRGGKLFF. CDR3 DNA, as far as it was read: TGTGCCAGTAGTATCAAGACACGGGGGGGAAAA. This chain links TRBV19 with TRBJ1-4, with D perhaps matching TRBD1 (5 bases). The CDR3 end falls 3 residues outside the read, so it is completed with the germline J gene. Germline assignment: CDR1 LNHDA and CDR2 SQIVND (reference sequence). V lost 3 bases, J lost 10 bases, and 15 bases lay in between. The length of the CDR3 is 14 residues. Together with reference TRBV19 and TRBJ1-4, the CDR3 gives the full variable domain: DGGITQSPKYLFRKEGQNVTLSCEQNLNHDAMYWYRQDPGQGLRLIYYSQIVNDFQKGDIAEGYSVSREKKESFPLTVTSAQKNPTAFYLCASSIKTRGGKLFFGSGTQLSVL.

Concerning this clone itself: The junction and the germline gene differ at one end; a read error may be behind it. The part of the CDR3 DNA that was read is TGTGCCAGCAGCTTGACCAGGGGCGATAAGTCACCC. As protein: CASSLTRGDKSP. The whole CDR3 region reads CASSLTRGDKSPLHF. The chain carries TRBV7-9 and TRBJ1-6, with D possibly being TRBD1 (6 bases). From the germline J gene comes the end of the CDR3, since the read stops 3 residues before it. CDR3 size: 15 residues. The V gene's germline CDR1 is SEHNR and CDR2 FQNEAQ (reference sequence).

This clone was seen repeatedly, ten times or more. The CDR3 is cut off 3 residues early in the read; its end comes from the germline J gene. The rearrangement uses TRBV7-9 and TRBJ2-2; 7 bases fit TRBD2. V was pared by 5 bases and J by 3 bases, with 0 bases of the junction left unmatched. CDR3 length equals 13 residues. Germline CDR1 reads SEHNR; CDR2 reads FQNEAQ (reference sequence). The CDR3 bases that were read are TGTGCCAGCAGCGGGGGGGACACCGGGGAG. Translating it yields CASSGGDTGE. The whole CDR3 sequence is CASSGGDTGELFF.

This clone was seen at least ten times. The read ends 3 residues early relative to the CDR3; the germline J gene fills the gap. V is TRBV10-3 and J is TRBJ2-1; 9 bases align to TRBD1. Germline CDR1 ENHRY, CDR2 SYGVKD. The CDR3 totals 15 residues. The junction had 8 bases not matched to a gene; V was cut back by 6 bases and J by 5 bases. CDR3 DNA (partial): TGTGCCATCAGCCCCGGACAGGGGACCAACAATGAG. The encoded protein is CAISPGQGTNNE. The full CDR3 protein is CAISPGQGTNNEQFF.

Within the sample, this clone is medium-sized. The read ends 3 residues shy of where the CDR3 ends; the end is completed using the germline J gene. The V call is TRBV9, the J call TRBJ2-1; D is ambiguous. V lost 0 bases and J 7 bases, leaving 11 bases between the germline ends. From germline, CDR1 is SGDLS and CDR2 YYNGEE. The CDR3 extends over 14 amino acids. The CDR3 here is CASSVEEARNEQFF. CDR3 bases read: TGTGCCAGCAGCGTAGAAGAAGCGCGGAATGAG.

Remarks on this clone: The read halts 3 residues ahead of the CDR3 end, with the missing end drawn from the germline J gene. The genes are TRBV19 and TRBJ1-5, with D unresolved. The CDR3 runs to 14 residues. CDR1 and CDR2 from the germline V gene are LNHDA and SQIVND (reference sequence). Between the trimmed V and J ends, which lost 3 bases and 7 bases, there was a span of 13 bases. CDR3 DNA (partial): TGTGCCAGTAGTATTATCGCCCGCGGACAGCCC. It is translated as CASSIIARGQP. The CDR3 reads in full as CASSIIARGQPQHF.

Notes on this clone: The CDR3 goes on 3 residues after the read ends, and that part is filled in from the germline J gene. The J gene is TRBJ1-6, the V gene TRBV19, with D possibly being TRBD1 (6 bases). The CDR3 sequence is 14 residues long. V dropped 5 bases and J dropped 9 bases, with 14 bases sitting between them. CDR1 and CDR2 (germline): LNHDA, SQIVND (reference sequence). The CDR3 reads CASSGAGEASPLHF. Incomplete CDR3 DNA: TGTGCCAGTAGTGGGGCAGGGGAGGCTTCACCC.

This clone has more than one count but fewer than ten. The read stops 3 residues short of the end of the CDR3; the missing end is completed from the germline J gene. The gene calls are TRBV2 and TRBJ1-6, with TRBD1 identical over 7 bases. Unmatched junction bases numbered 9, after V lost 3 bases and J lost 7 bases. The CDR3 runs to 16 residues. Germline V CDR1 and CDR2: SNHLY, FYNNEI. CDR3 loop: CASSDDPTGSNSPLHF. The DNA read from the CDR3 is TGTGCCAGCAGTGACGACCCGACAGGGTCAAATTCACCC. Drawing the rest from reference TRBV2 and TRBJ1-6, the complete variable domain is EPEVTQTPSHQVTQMGQEVILRCVPISNHLYFYWYRQILGQKVEFLVSFYNNEISEKSEIFDDQFSVERPDGSNFTLKIRSTKLEDSAMYFCASSDDPTGSNSPLHFGNGTRLTVT.

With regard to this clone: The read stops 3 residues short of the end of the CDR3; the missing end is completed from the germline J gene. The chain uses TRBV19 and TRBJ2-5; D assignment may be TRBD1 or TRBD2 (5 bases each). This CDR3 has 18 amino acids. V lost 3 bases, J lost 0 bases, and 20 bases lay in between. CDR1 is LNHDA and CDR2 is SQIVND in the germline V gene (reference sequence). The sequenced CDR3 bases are TGTGCCAGTAGTATGGGGAGTGGGGCAGGCCTTTACCAAGAGACC. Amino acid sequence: CASSMGSGAGLYQET. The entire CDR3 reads CASSMGSGAGLYQETQYF.

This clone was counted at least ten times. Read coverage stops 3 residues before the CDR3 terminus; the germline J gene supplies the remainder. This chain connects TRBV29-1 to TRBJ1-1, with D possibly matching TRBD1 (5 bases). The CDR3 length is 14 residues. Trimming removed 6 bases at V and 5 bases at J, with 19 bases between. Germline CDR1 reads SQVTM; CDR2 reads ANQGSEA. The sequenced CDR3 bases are TGCAGCGTCGTCGCGGGGAACAGACAGACTGAA. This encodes CSVVAGNRQTE. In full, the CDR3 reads CSVVAGNRQTEAFF.

CDR3 residues: CASSYGTLEAQYF. The part of the CDR3 DNA that was read is TGTGCCAGCAGCTACGGGACTTTGGAGGCG. The chain combines TRBV7-9 with TRBJ2-3; weak D call: TRBD2 (6 bases). The read terminates 3 residues before the CDR3 end, so the remaining end is supplied by the germline J gene. Germline V gene sequence: CDR1 SEHNR, CDR2 FQNEAQ (reference sequence). This CDR3 spans 13 amino acids.